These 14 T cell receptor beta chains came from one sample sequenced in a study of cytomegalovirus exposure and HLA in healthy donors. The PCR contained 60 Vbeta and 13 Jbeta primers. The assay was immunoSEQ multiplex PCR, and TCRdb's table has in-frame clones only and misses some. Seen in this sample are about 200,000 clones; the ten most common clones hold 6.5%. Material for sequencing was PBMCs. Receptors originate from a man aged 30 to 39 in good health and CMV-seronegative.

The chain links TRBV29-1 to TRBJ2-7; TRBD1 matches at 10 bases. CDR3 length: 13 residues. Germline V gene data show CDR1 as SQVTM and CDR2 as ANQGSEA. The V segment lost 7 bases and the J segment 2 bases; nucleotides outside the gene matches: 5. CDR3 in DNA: TGCAGCGCAGGGACAGGGGTAGCCTACGAGCAGTACTTC. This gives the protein CSAGTGVAYEQYF.

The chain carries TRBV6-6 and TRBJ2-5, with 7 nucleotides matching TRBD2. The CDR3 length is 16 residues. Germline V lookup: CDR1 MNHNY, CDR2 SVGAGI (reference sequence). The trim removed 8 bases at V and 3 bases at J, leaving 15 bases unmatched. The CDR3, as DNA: TGTGCCAGCGGGTCCGCGGGGAGCGGGGAAAAAGAGACCCAGTACTTC. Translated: CASGSAGSGEKETQYF.

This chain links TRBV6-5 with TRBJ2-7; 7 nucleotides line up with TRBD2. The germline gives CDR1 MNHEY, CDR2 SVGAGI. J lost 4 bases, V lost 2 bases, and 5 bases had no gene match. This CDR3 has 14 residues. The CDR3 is CASSYDRGGYEQYF. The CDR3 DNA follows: TGTGCCAGCAGTTACGATCGGGGAGGGTACGAGCAGTACTTC.

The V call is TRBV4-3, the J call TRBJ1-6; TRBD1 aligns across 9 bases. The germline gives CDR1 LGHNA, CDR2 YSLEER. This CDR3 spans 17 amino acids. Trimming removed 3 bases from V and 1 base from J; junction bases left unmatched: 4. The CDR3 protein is CASSQGQGKSYNSPLHF. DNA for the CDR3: TGCGCCAGCAGCCAGGGACAGGGTAAATCCTATAATTCACCCCTCCACTTT.

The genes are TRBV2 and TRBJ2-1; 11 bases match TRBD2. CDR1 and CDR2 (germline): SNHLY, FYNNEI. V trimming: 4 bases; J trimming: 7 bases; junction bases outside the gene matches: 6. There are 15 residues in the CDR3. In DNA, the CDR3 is TGTGCCAGCAGTGTGACTAGCGGGAATAGGAATGAGCAGTTCTTC. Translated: CASSVTSGNRNEQFF.

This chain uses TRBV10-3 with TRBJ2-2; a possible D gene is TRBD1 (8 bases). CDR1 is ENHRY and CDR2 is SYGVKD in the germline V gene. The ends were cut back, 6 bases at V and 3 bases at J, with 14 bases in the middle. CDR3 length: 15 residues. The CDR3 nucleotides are TGTGCCATCAGGAAACAGGGGGGGGACACCGGGGAGCTGTTTTTT. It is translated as CAIRKQGGDTGELFF.

The CDR3 is CASSDADRTGKDGYTF. The CDR3 DNA reads TGCGCCAGCAGCGACGCTGATCGGACAGGGAAAGACGGCTACACCTTC. The chain employs TRBV5-1 and TRBJ1-2; 8 nucleotides align to TRBD1. Germline V gene data show CDR1 as SGHRS and CDR2 as YFSETQ. J lost 8 bases, V lost 4 bases, and 16 bases had no gene match. This CDR3 contains 16 residues.

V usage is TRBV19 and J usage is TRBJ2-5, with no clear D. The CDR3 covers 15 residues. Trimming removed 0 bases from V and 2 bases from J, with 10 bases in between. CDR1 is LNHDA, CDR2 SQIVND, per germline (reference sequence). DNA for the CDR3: TGTGCCAGTAGTATAGAAGGCGGCAGTCAAGAGACCCAGTACTTC. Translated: CASSIEGGSQETQYF.

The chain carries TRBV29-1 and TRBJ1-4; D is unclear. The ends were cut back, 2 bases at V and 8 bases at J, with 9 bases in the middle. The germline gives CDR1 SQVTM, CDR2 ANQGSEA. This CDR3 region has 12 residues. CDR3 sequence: CSVETGNEKLFF. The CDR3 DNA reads TGCAGCGTTGAAACGGGAAACGAAAAACTGTTTTTT.

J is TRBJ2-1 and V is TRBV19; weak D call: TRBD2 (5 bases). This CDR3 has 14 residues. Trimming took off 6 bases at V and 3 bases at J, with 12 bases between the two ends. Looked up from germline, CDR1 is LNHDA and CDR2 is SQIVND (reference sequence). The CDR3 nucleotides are TGTGCCAGTAGCCCTCGGACTGGCTACAATGAGCAGTTCTTC. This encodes CASSPRTGYNEQFF.

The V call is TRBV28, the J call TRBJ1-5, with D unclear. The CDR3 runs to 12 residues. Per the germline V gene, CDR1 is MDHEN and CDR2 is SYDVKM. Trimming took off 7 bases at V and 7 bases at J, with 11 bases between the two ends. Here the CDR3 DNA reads TGTGCCAGCACCGGGGTGGAACAGCCCCAGCATTTT. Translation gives CASTGVEQPQHF.

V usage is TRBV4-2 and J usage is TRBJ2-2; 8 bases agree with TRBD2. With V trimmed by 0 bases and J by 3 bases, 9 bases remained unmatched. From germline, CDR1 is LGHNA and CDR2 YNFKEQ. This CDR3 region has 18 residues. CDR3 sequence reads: CASSQDVRGGPHTGELFF. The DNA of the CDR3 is TGTGCCAGCAGCCAAGATGTTCGGGGGGGCCCCCACACCGGGGAGCTGTTTTTT.

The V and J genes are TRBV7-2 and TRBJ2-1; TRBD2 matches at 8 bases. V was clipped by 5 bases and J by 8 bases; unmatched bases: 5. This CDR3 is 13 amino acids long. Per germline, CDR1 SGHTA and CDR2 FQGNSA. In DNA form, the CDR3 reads TGTGCCAGCAGCCCCTTTAGCGGGGATGAGCAGTTCTTC. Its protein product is CASSPFSGDEQFF.

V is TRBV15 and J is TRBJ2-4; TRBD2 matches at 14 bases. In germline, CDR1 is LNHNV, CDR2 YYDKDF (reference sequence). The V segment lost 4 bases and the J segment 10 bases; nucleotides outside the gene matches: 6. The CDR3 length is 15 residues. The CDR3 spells CATSTGLAGGAIQYF. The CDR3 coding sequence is TGTGCCACCAGCACCGGACTAGCGGGAGGAGCGATTCAGTACTTC. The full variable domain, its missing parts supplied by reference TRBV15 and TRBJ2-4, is DAMVIQNPRYQVTQFGKPVTLSCSQTLNHNVMYWYQQKSSQAPKLLFHYYDKDFNNEADTPDNFQSRRPNTSFCFLDIRSPGLGDTAMYLCATSTGLAGGAIQYFGAGTRLSVL.